This T cell receptor beta chain was captured by sequencing in a study of T cell repertoires in aging, cancer and after chemotherapy. Study information: Over several months to years, re-sampled healthy donor repertoires clearly shared clones. Around 8.8 million TCR reads made up the full dataset. Regarding the study as a whole: In each cancer cohort, median generation probability increased across chemotherapy, suggesting thymic output rebounded.

TRB rearrangements spanning V, D and J were amplified using mixed TRB-A/B primers. One entry per CDR3 protein, called by TCRdb with MiXCR from the multiplex PCR reads. The sample lists about 5,200 distinct CDR3 sequences; roughly 26% were seen once. This clonotype was observed a handful of times. The antigen is not known. TCR beta rearrangements were amplified from peripheral blood genomic DNA. Trimming took 5 bases from V and 3 from J; bases not matched to a gene: 7. Germline V gives CDR1 DFQATT, CDR2 SNEGSKA (reference sequence). The CDR3 covers 14 residues. The clonotype comes from a human donor in good health. The chain joins TRBV20-1 to TRBJ2-7, with 10 nucleotides matching TRBD1. Sequencing was done on a sample of blood. The CDR3 region has the DNA TGCAGTGCTCTGGGGACAGGGGCCCTCTACGAGCAGTACTTC. This encodes CSALGTGALYEQYF.